Following are 18 T cell receptor beta chains from one sample sequenced in a study of tissue T cells after allogeneic stem cell transplantation. Using immunoSEQ multiplex PCR, the repertoire was profiled, and TCRdb retains in-frame clones only, with some absent. This table has 6,000 to 9,500 clones, roughly 38% appearing once. Regarding time point: mouse harvest day 14 after allogeneic transplant. Tail vein injection delivered 10^7 T-cell-depleted bone marrow cells and 10^6 splenic CD5+ T cells. Material: skin. The receptor set was obtained from a female BALB/c mouse given C57BL/6 T cells with graft-versus-host disease after an allogeneic hematopoietic cell transplant.

For this clone: Germline and genes: mouse. Read coverage stops 1 residue before the CDR3 terminus; the germline J gene supplies the remainder. V is TRBV3 and J is TRBJ1-2; D not certain. The CDR3 runs to 13 residues. Germline V gene data show CDR1 as SNHLY and CDR2 as FYNGKV (reference sequence). V lost 2 bases to trimming and J lost 2 bases, with 6 bases between them. The part of the CDR3 DNA that was read is TGTGCCAGCAGCTTACGCAAGAACTCCGACTACACC. Translating it yields CASSLRKNSDYT. The entire CDR3 protein is CASSLRKNSDYTF.

This clone has just one count. Mouse gene names apply. The read falls 1 residue short of the CDR3 end, and the missing part is taken from the germline J gene. The rearrangement joins TRBV26 to TRBJ2-5; D might be TRBD1 or TRBD2, each matching 7 bases. The CDR3 loop spans 15 amino acids. The germline V and J ends were trimmed by 4 bases and 6 bases, with 17 bases remaining between them. Germline loops: CDR1 KGHPV, CDR2 FQNQEV (reference sequence). CDR3 residues: CASSPSQGGVDTQYF. The CDR3 bases that were read are TGTGCCAGCAGTCCCAGCCAGGGGGGGGTGGACACCCAGTAC. The full variable domain, its missing parts supplied by reference TRBV26 and TRBJ2-5, is NSKVIQTPRYLVKGQGQKAKMRCIPEKGHPVVFWYQQNKNNEFKFLINFQNQEVLQQIDMTEKRFSAECPSNSPCSLEIQSSEAGDSALYLCASSPSQGGVDTQYFGPGTRLLVL.

This clone is termed medium-sized. Gene labels here are mouse ones. The read terminates 1 residue before the CDR3 end, so the remaining end is supplied by the germline J gene. Distinct nucleotide sequences in the sample also encode this CDR3. The rearrangement links TRBV26 to TRBJ1-3; a weak D match, TRBD1 (5 bases). The CDR3 spans 14 residues. Trimming removed 2 bases at V and 0 bases at J, with 5 bases between. Germline-derived CDR1 and CDR2 are KGHPV and FQNQEV (reference sequence). The covered CDR3 bases are TGTGCCAGCAGTCTGGGGGGTTCTGGAAATACGCTCTAT. It specifies CASSLGGSGNTLY. The whole CDR3 protein is CASSLGGSGNTLYF.

About this clone itself: Gene names refer to mouse genes. The read terminates 1 residue before the CDR3 end, so the remaining end is supplied by the germline J gene. Different DNA sequences within this sample yield the same CDR3. This chain uses TRBV26 with TRBJ1-1, with D possibly matching TRBD1 (5 bases). The CDR3 spans 13 residues. The V gene's germline CDR1 is KGHPV and CDR2 FQNQEV (reference sequence). Trimming took off 4 bases at V and 1 base at J, with 7 bases between the two ends. CDR3 protein: CASSQTENTEVFF. The CDR3 DNA, read in part, is TGTGCCAGCAGTCAGACAGAAAACACAGAAGTCTTC.

On this clone: Mouse gene names and germline throughout. The read gets to within 1 residue of the CDR3 end, and the germline J gene fills in the rest. V usage is TRBV26 and J usage is TRBJ2-2; 10 bases are shared with TRBD2. This CDR3 region has 14 residues. The V segment lost 6 bases and the J segment 4 bases; nucleotides outside the gene matches: 2. The germline V gene encodes CDR1 KGHPV and CDR2 FQNQEV (reference sequence). The CDR3 sequence is CASRTGGSTGQLYF. Incomplete CDR3 DNA: TGTGCCAGCAGGACTGGGGGGAGCACCGGGCAGCTCTAC.

This clone has more than one count but fewer than ten. Mouse germline and gene names are used. From the germline J gene comes the end of the CDR3, since the read stops 1 residue before it. The V and J genes are TRBV26 and TRBJ1-3, with no clear D. The CDR3 is 14 amino acids. Deletions cut 2 bases from V and 2 bases from J, with 7 bases between. CDR1 is KGHPV and CDR2 is FQNQEV in the germline V gene (reference sequence). The chain's CDR3 is CASSLESPGNTLYF. The CDR3 DNA, read in part, is TGTGCCAGCAGTCTGGAGAGTCCTGGAAATACGCTCTAT. Full variable domain (rest looked up from reference TRBV26 and TRBJ1-3): NSKVIQTPRYLVKGQGQKAKMRCIPEKGHPVVFWYQQNKNNEFKFLINFQNQEVLQQIDMTEKRFSAECPSNSPCSLEIQSSEAGDSALYLCASSLESPGNTLYFGEGSRLIVV.

To note about this clone: Gene names denote mouse genes. The read ends 1 residue shy of where the CDR3 ends; the end is completed using the germline J gene. V usage is TRBV12-2 and J usage is TRBJ1-1; D is unclear. Germline lookup yields CDR1 SGHLS and CDR2 HYDKME. The CDR3 sequence is 13 residues long. V was cut by 2 bases and J by 1 base, with 7 bases left in between. Partial CDR3 DNA: TGTGCCAGCTCTCCCTCGGGAAACACAGAAGTCTTC. Amino acids: CASSPSGNTEVF. The entire CDR3 protein is CASSPSGNTEVFF.

About this clone itself: Gene names are mouse gene names. The DNA ends 1 residue before the CDR3 does, and the rest of the CDR3 is filled in from the germline J gene. The chain couples TRBV26 to TRBJ1-1; D remains unclear. Trimming took off 0 bases at V and 3 bases at J, with 11 bases between the two ends. CDR1 and CDR2 from the germline V gene are KGHPV and FQNQEV (reference sequence). The CDR3 loop spans 15 amino acids. This chain's CDR3 is CASSLSGGRDTEVFF. The CDR3 bases that were read are TGTGCCAGCAGTCTGTCCGGCGGGAGAGACACAGAAGTCTTC.

Notes on this clone: The gene names here belong to mouse. The read ends 1 residue shy of where the CDR3 ends; the end is completed using the germline J gene. The V call is TRBV24, the J call TRBJ2-7; TRBD1 matches at 7 bases. CDR1 and CDR2 (germline): KGHTA, FRNEEI. V shed 6 bases, J shed 7 bases, and the junction held 6 bases outside the gene matches. This CDR3 is built from 12 residues. CDR3 protein: CASRRQGWEQYF. Partial CDR3 DNA: TGTGCCAGCAGACGACAGGGATGGGAACAGTAC.

A word on this clone: Mouse names are used for the genes. With the read ending 1 residue before the CDR3 end, the germline J gene is used to fill in that end. The genes are TRBV3 and TRBJ1-4; perhaps TRBD1 as D (5 bases). CDR3 length: 14 residues. Germline lookup yields CDR1 SNHLY and CDR2 FYNGKV (reference sequence). V was trimmed by 0 bases and J by 6 bases, leaving 8 bases between them. The CDR3 DNA, read in part, is TGTGCCAGCAGCTTAGCGCTGGGGGACGAAAGATTATTT. Its protein product is CASSLALGDERLF. From start to end, the CDR3 is CASSLALGDERLFF.

With respect to this clone: Gene names are the mouse ones. The CDR3 goes on 1 residue after the read ends, and that part is filled in from the germline J gene. The rearrangement uses TRBV5 and TRBJ2-3; D possibly uses TRBD1 or TRBD2 (6 bases each). Germline CDR1 is LGHNA and CDR2 is YNLKQL (reference sequence). The CDR3 length is 13 residues. Trimming cost V 6 bases and J 6 bases, with 13 bases left between them. The CDR3 protein is CASSPSGGETLYF. The covered CDR3 bases are TGTGCCAGCAGTCCCTCCGGGGGCGAAACGCTGTAT.

As to this clone: Genes here carry mouse names. The sequence runs out 1 residue before the end of the CDR3; the remainder is reconstructed from the germline J gene. The chain uses TRBV26 and TRBJ2-3, with D maybe TRBD2 (6 bases). CDR3 size: 16 residues. Germline CDR1 and CDR2: KGHPV and FQNQEV (reference sequence). Trimming removed 4 bases at V and 0 bases at J, with 14 bases between. Partial CDR3 DNA: TGTGCCAGCAGTCCCCGACTGGAACCTAGTGCAGAAACGCTGTAT. It yields the protein CASSPRLEPSAETLY. The full CDR3 is CASSPRLEPSAETLYF.

As concerns this clone: Each gene name is a mouse one. The CDR3 extends 1 residue past the end of the read, so its final part is completed from the germline J gene. This chain connects TRBV13-2 to TRBJ2-7; TRBD1 is a possible D gene (5 bases). This CDR3 is 12 amino acids long. Germline V gene sequence: CDR1 NNHNN, CDR2 SYGAGS (reference sequence). V lost 2 bases and J 4 bases, leaving 7 bases between the germline ends. The CDR3 here is CASGETDYEQYF. CDR3 bases read: TGTGCCAGCGGTGAGACAGATTATGAACAGTAC.

To note about this clone: The germline and genes are mouse ones. The CDR3 end falls 1 residue outside the read, so it is completed with the germline J gene. The chain combines TRBV26 with TRBJ2-5; D uncertain. Germline CDR1 and CDR2: KGHPV and FQNQEV (reference sequence). With 7 bases removed from V and 0 bases from J, the gap between germline ends came to 8 bases. This CDR3 is built from 13 residues. The sequenced part of the CDR3 DNA is TGTGCCAGCACTGACCGAAACCAAGACACCCAGTAC. Its protein product is CASTDRNQDTQY. The CDR3 reads in full as CASTDRNQDTQYF. Full variable domain (outside the CDR3, taken from reference TRBV26 and TRBJ2-5): NSKVIQTPRYLVKGQGQKAKMRCIPEKGHPVVFWYQQNKNNEFKFLINFQNQEVLQQIDMTEKRFSAECPSNSPCSLEIQSSEAGDSALYLCASTDRNQDTQYFGPGTRLLVL.

A word on this clone: Gene names and germline refer to mouse. The CDR3 is cut off 1 residue early in the read; its end comes from the germline J gene. The chain carries TRBV26 and TRBJ1-3; TRBD1 might be the D (6 bases). The CDR3 is 15 amino acids. Trimming cost V 2 bases and J 1 base, with 9 bases left between them. From germline, CDR1 is KGHPV and CDR2 FQNQEV (reference sequence). CDR3 amino acids: CASSLHRVSGNTLYF. The DNA read from the CDR3 is TGTGCCAGCAGTCTGCACAGGGTCTCTGGAAATACGCTCTAT.

As concerns this clone: Gene labels here are mouse ones. The read stops 1 residue short of the end of the CDR3; the missing end is completed from the germline J gene. The chain recombines TRBV13-3 with TRBJ2-2; D perhaps matches TRBD1 (5 bases). The CDR3 is 16 amino acids. Germline CDR1 NNHDY, CDR2 SYVADS. The V end was cut by 0 bases, the J end by 3 bases, with 12 bases between. The sequenced CDR3 bases are TGTGCCAGCAGTGATGCTGGAGGGGTGGACACCGGGCAGCTCTAC. It codes for CASSDAGGVDTGQLY. The entire CDR3 sequence reads CASSDAGGVDTGQLYF.

A word on this clone: Mouse germline and gene names are used. Read sequence stops 1 residue before the CDR3 end, and the germline J gene provides the missing end. This chain uses TRBV14 with TRBJ2-4; TRBD1 aligns across 7 bases. The CDR3 covers 12 residues. From germline, CDR1 is SGHDT and CDR2 FRDEAV. The V and J ends lost 5 bases and 6 bases, in that order; junction bases with no gene match: 3. Partial CDR3 DNA: TGTGCCAGCAGGCCGACAGGGAACACCTTGTAC. Amino acid sequence: CASRPTGNTLY. The whole CDR3 sequence is CASRPTGNTLYF. Based on the CDR3 plus reference TRBV14 and TRBJ2-4, the full variable domain is EAGVTQSPRYAVLQEGQAVSFWCDPISGHDTLYWYQQPRDQGPQLLVYFRDEAVIDNSQLPSDRFSAVRPKGTNSTLKIQSAKQGDTATYLCASRPTGNTLYFGAGTRLSVL.

Notes on this clone: Genes and germline come from the mouse. The read falls 1 residue short of the CDR3 end, and the missing part is taken from the germline J gene. The chain carries TRBV16 and TRBJ2-4, with 10 bases aligning to TRBD1. The germline V gene encodes CDR1 SGHSA and CDR2 FRNQAP. The ends lost 0 bases at V and 7 bases at J; junction bases unmatched: 1. The CDR3 is made up of 14 amino acids. The CDR3 is CASSLEGTGDTLYF. The part of the CDR3 DNA that was read is TGTGCAAGCAGCTTAGAAGGGACAGGGGACACCTTGTAC.